These T cell receptor beta chains were read from a single sample in a study of tumor and adjacent non-tumor tissue in lung cancer. TCRdb reanalysed the multiplex PCR reads using MiXCR and keeps one entry per CDR3 protein. The sample records roughly 49,000 distinct CDR3 sequences, about 80% being singletons. The sequenced sample was distant non-tumor lung tissue. These receptors originate from an older woman with non-small cell lung cancer. Each CDR3 is given without its conserved first and last residue. A D gene is named only where the DNA matches it firmly.

d_call: .
j_call: TRBJ1-4
v_call: TRBV29-1
cdr3_aa: SVGDTGYEKLF

d_call: TRBD1
j_call: TRBJ1-1
v_call: TRBV7-9
cdr3_aa: AGSPRGLNTEAF

d_call: TRBD2
j_call: TRBJ2-5
v_call: TRBV7-2
cdr3_aa: ASSLAAGGQETQY

d_call: .
j_call: TRBJ1-4
v_call: TRBV4-3
cdr3_aa: TNSRKSGGGSEKLF

d_call: .
j_call: TRBJ1-1
v_call: TRBV18
cdr3_aa: ASSLRQGNTEAF

d_call: .
j_call: TRBJ2-6
v_call: TRBV6-5
cdr3_aa: GSSLKGGGGANVLT

d_call: .
j_call: TRBJ1-1
v_call: TRBV6-2/TRBV6-3
cdr3_aa: AGSHFGAEAF

d_call: .
j_call: TRBJ2-2
v_call: TRBV6-2/TRBV6-3
cdr3_aa: AGSYSHVSGELF

d_call: .
j_call: TRBJ2-1
v_call: TRBV11-1
cdr3_aa: ASSRGFAASSYNERF

d_call: TRBD1
j_call: TRBJ1-2
v_call: TRBV4-1
cdr3_aa: TSTLIATGQNYGYT

d_call: .
j_call: TRBJ2-7
v_call: TRBV6-5
cdr3_aa: ASSRRASLYEKN

d_call: .
j_call: TRBJ2-7
v_call: TRBV5-4
cdr3_aa: ARSSGDRAVQY

d_call: .
j_call: TRBJ1-1
v_call: TRBV11-2
cdr3_aa: ASRLGVTFREAI

d_call: .
j_call: TRBJ1-1
v_call: TRBV29-1
cdr3_aa: SVKLSPANTEAF

d_call: .
j_call: TRBJ1-5
v_call: TRBV6-5
cdr3_aa: ASNSQGVGQPQH

d_call: TRBD1
j_call: TRBJ2-2
v_call: TRBV19
cdr3_aa: ASSQKGRRQGNTGELF

d_call: .
j_call: TRBJ1-2
v_call: TRBV4-2
cdr3_aa: GISQDGTSNYGYT